This TCR beta chain was sequenced for a study of blood T cell repertoires in COVID-19. Study information: T cells, B-cell-depleted T cells, or PBMCs supplied cDNA or gDNA.

Clones were sequenced by immunoSEQ multiplex PCR, and TCRdb holds only the in-frame ones, with some missing. The table shows 350,000 to 400,000 clones, with 90% to 95% occurring only once. V lost 7 bases and J 0 bases, leaving 15 bases between the germline ends. Per germline, CDR1 SGHDN and CDR2 FVKESK. The CDR3 consists of 15 residues. This clone was counted once. Participants, about 18 to 90 years old, spanned about two dozen US areas. Those designated as exposed participants met a COVID-19 case within 2 weeks before study entry. The chain uses TRBV14 and TRBJ1-1; D gene uncertain. The receptor comes from a woman between 40 and 50 years old who had been exposed to COVID-19. Sequencing was done on a sample of PBMCs or T cells enriched from blood (not recorded which). The CDR3 coding sequence is TGTGCCAGCAAAGAAATGGGAGGATTGAACACTGAAGCTTTCTTT. Its translation is CASKEMGGLNTEAFF.